The 16 T cell receptor beta chains listed next were all sequenced from one sample in a study of cytomegalovirus exposure and HLA in healthy donors. This table comes from immunoSEQ multiplex PCR, and its TCRdb copy is limited to in-frame clones, with some not included. Seen here are about 180,000 clones, 85% observed once, and the top ten hold 15% to 20%. Sequencing was performed on PBMCs. The receptors here all came from a man between 18 and 29 years old in good health and CMV-seropositive.

V usage is TRBV9 and J usage is TRBJ2-7; no clear D gene. The CDR3 loop spans 12 amino acids. Germline V CDR1 and CDR2: SGDLS, YYNGEE. Trimming took off 10 bases at V and 5 bases at J, with 16 bases between the two ends. CDR3 protein: CAAAAPPNEQYF. The CDR3 nucleotides are TGTGCCGCCGCGGCACCCCCAAACGAGCAGTACTTC.

V gene TRBV4-1 combines with J gene TRBJ2-7; D may be TRBD1 (5 bases). With 0 bases removed from V and 6 bases from J, the gap between germline ends came to 12 bases. CDR1 is MGHRA and CDR2 is YSYEKL in the germline V gene. This CDR3 region has 14 residues. The CDR3: CASSQEPGHGEQYF. In nucleotides, the CDR3 is TGCGCCAGCAGCCAAGAGCCCGGACACGGCGAGCAGTACTTC.

This chain links TRBV7-3 with TRBJ2-1, with 11 bases fitting TRBD2. CDR3 length: 15 residues. Germline V gene sequence: CDR1 SGHTA, CDR2 FQGTGA. The V gene end was trimmed by 3 bases and the J gene end by 3 bases; junction bases not matched to a gene: 1. The CDR3 bases are TGTGCCAGCAGCTTGACTAGCGGGGTCTACAATGAGCAGTTCTTC. As protein: CASSLTSGVYNEQFF.

The chain employs TRBV6-4 and TRBJ2-3; the D gene is possibly TRBD2 (5 bases). The CDR3 spans 15 residues. Looked up from germline, CDR1 is MRHNA and CDR2 is SNTAGT. Trimming stripped 2 bases from V and 2 bases from J, with 11 bases between. Here the CDR3 reads CASSDGGRHTDTQYF. CDR3 in DNA: TGTGCCAGCAGTGACGGCGGGCGGCACACAGATACGCAGTATTTT.

This clone was recorded a few times. The CDR3 here is CASASGRNTGELFF. In nucleotides, the CDR3 is TGTGCCAGCGCCTCGGGGAGGAACACCGGGGAGCTGTTTTTT. The V call is TRBV27, the J call TRBJ2-2, with D maybe TRBD2 (5 bases). The germline V and J ends were trimmed by 8 bases and 1 base, with 11 bases remaining between them. CDR3 length: 14 residues. Germline loops: CDR1 MNHEY, CDR2 SMNVEV (reference sequence).

The genes are TRBV2 and TRBJ2-4, with D possibly matching TRBD2 (5 bases). This CDR3 spans 13 amino acids. Germline CDR1 and CDR2: SNHLY and FYNNEI. Trimming cost V 4 bases and J 8 bases, with 12 bases left between them. CDR3 region: CASSVGLGDIQYF. For the CDR3, the DNA is TGTGCCAGCAGTGTCGGCCTGGGAGACATTCAGTACTTC.

V and J are TRBV11-2 and TRBJ2-3; 8 bases map to TRBD1. CDR3 length: 15 amino acids. Trimming took 5 bases from V and 2 from J; bases not matched to a gene: 6. Germline assignment: CDR1 SGHAT and CDR2 FQNNGV. In DNA form, the CDR3 reads TGTGCCAGCAGCCCGCTGGACAGGGTCACAGATACGCAGTATTTT. Residues: CASSPLDRVTDTQYF.

The chain is built from TRBV7-8 and TRBJ2-7; 10 nucleotides agree with TRBD2. Germline CDR1 reads SGHVS; CDR2 reads FQNEAQ. J gave up 0 bases and V 6 bases, and 5 bases lay outside the gene matches. This CDR3 spans 15 amino acids. The CDR3 protein is CASSEAGGFSYEQYF. Written as DNA, the CDR3 is TGTGCCAGCAGTGAAGCGGGGGGGTTCTCCTACGAGCAGTACTTC.

V usage is TRBV4-1 and J usage is TRBJ2-5; D might be TRBD1 (6 bases). The CDR3 consists of 14 residues. Germline V gives CDR1 MGHRA, CDR2 YSYEKL. V lost 1 base and J lost 5, with 11 bases in between. The CDR3 nucleotides read TGCGCCAGCAGCCAAGTGGGGGCGCGGGAGACCCAGTACTTC. Amino acids: CASSQVGARETQYF.

The chain combines TRBV28 with TRBJ2-7, with 9 bases matching TRBD1. The CDR3 has 15 residues. Unmatched junction bases numbered 11, after V lost 7 bases and J lost 4 bases. CDR1 is MDHEN, CDR2 SYDVKM, per germline. CDR3 sequence: CASTAPGQGIYEQYF. CDR3 nucleotides: TGTGCCAGCACCGCCCCCGGACAGGGGATATACGAGCAGTACTTC.

V and J are TRBV27 and TRBJ2-7, with a tentative D call TRBD1 (6 bases). The CDR3 totals 13 residues. The germline gives CDR1 MNHEY, CDR2 SMNVEV (reference sequence). Trimming removed 4 bases from V and 6 bases from J, with 13 bases in between. The CDR3 bases are TGTGCCAGCAGTTCCTACAGGGTTAGCGAGCAGTACTTC. Translated, it gives CASSSYRVSEQYF.

The chain is built from TRBV18 and TRBJ2-7; D remains unclear. Trimming took off 6 bases at V and 2 bases at J, with 8 bases between the two ends. Germline CDR1 KGHSH, CDR2 LQKENI. This CDR3 has 12 amino acids. In DNA, the CDR3 is TGTGCCAGCTCCCGGTCTCCCTACGAGCAGTACTTC. Its protein is CASSRSPYEQYF. The entire variable domain, with the rest obtained from reference TRBV18 and TRBJ2-7, is as follows: NAGVMQNPRHLVRRRGQEARLRCSPMKGHSHVYWYRQLPEEGLKFMVYLQKENIIDESGMPKERFSAEFPKEGPSILRIQQVVRGDSAAYFCASSRSPYEQYFGPGTRLTVT.

This chain connects TRBV10-3 to TRBJ2-7; 7 bases line up with TRBD2. The J segment lost 5 bases and the V segment lost 3 bases, leaving 10 bases of the junction unmatched. Germline assignment: CDR1 ENHRY and CDR2 SYGVKD. This CDR3 is 15 amino acids long. The CDR3 is CAISDMLADGDEQYF. In DNA form, the CDR3 reads TGTGCCATCAGTGATATGCTAGCGGATGGGGACGAGCAGTACTTC.

The chain combines TRBV6-1 with TRBJ2-1, with 7 bases aligning to TRBD2. Trimming at V came to 2 bases and at J to 2 bases, leaving 3 bases not matched to a gene. CDR3 size: 15 residues. Germline lookup yields CDR1 MNHNS and CDR2 SASEGT. The CDR3 bases are TGTGCCAGCAGTGAATGGGGGGGGACCTACAATGAGCAGTTCTTC. This codes for CASSEWGGTYNEQFF.

This clone appeared a single time. The chain combines TRBV5-8 with TRBJ1-5, with a weak D call TRBD1 (5 bases). Trimming removed 4 bases from V and 8 bases from J, with 13 bases in between. The CDR3 length is 13 residues. CDR1 SGHTS and CDR2 YDEGEE come from the germline V gene. The CDR3 here is CASSPPGVKPQHF. DNA for the CDR3: TGTGCCAGCAGCCCGCCGGGGGTTAAGCCCCAGCATTTT.

CDR3 coding DNA: TGTGCCAGCAGGACAGCCACAGATACGCAGTATTTT. Translating gives CASRTATDTQYF. The rearrangement links TRBV2 to TRBJ2-3, with D maybe TRBD1 (5 bases). The V and J ends lost 6 bases and 2 bases respectively, with 6 bases between them. Per the germline V gene, CDR1 is SNHLY and CDR2 is FYNNEI. The CDR3 is 12 residues long.